This entry concerns a single T cell receptor beta chain. V dropped 4 bases and J dropped 7; count of bases not matched to a gene: 3. This CDR3 has 12 amino acids. CDR1 SQVTM and CDR2 ANQGSEA come from the germline V gene. Every patient had mismatch repair deficiency by PCR or immunohistochemistry. The sample is drawn from a study of PD-1 blockade in mismatch repair-deficient tumors. Method: immunoSEQ multiplex PCR; TCRdb's copy keeps in-frame clones and lacks some. The data show roughly 45,000 clones, with around 77% seen just once and about 3.5% held by the top ten. The clonotype comes from an adult with mismatch repair-deficient cancer. The sequencing here drew on PBMCs, taken before pembrolizumab treatment. J is TRBJ2-2 and V is TRBV29-1, with 7 bases identical to TRBD1. This chain's CDR3 is CSVGQGVGELFF. CDR3 nucleotide sequence: TGCAGCGTTGGACAGGGCGTCGGGGAGCTGTTTTTT.